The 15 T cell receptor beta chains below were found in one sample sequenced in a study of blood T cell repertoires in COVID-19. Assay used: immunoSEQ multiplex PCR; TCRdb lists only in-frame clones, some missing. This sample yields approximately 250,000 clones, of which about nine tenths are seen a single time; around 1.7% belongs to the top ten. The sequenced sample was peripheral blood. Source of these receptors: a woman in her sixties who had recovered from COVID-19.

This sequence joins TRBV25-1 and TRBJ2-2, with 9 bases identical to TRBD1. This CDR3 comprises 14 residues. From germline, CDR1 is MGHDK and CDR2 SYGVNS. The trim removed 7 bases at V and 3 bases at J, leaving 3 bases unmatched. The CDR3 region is CASTGTGHTGELFF. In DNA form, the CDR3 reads TGTGCCAGCACCGGGACAGGGCACACCGGGGAGCTGTTTTTT. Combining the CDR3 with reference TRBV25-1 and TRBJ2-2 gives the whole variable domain EADIYQTPRYLVIGTGKKITLECSQTMGHDKMYWYQQDPGMELHLIHYSYGVNSTEKGDLSSESTVSRIRTEHFPLTLESARPSHTSQYLCASTGTGHTGELFFGEGSRLTVL.

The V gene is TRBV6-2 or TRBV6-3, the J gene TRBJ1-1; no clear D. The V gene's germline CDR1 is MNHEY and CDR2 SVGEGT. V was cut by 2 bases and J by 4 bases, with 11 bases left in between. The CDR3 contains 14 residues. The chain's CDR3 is CASSYPPVPTEAFF. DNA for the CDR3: TGTGCCAGCAGTTACCCTCCAGTTCCCACTGAAGCTTTCTTT.

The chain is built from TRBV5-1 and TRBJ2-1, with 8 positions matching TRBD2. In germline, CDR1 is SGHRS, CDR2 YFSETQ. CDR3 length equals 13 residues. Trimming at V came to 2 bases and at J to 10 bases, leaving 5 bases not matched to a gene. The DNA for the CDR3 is TGCGCCAGCAGCTTCGGGGGGGCCAAAGAGCAGTTCTTC. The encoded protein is CASSFGGAKEQFF.

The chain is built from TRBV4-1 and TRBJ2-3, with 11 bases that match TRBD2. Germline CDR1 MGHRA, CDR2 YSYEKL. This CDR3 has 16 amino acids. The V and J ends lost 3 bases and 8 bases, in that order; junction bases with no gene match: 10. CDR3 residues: CASSQQLAGAGGTQYF. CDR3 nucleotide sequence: TGCGCCAGCAGCCAGCAACTAGCGGGGGCCGGGGGTACGCAGTATTTT.

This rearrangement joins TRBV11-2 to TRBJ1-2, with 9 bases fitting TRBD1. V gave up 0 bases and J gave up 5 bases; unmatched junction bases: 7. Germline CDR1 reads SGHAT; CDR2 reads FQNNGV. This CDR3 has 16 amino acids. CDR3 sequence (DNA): TGTGCCAGCAGCTTAGAAGCCGGGACAGGGTTTTATGGCTACACCTTC. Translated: CASSLEAGTGFYGYTF.

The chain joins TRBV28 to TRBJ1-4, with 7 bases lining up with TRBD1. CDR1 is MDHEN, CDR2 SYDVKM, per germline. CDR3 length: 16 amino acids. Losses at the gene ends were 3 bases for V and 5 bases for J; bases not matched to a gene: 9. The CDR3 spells CASSLGAGTVNEKLFF. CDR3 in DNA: TGTGCCAGCAGTTTGGGGGCCGGGACAGTCAATGAAAAACTGTTTTTT.

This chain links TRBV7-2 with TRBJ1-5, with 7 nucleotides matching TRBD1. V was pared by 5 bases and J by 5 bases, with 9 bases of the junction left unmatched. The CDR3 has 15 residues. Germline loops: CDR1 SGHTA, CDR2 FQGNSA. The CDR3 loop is CASSLPNTGDQPQHF. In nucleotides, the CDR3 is TGTGCCAGCAGCCTACCCAACACAGGGGATCAGCCCCAGCATTTT.

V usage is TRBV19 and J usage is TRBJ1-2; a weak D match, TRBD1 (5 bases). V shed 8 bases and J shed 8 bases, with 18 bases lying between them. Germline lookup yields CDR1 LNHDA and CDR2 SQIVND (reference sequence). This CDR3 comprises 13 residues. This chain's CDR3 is CASQTGGSAGYTF. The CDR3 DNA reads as TGTGCCAGTCAAACGGGGGGATCGGCGGGCTACACCTTC.

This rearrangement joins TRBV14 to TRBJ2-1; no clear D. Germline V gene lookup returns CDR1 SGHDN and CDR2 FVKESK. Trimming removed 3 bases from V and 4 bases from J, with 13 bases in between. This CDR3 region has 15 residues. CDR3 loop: CASSQQLSPYNEQFF. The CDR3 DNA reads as TGTGCCAGCAGCCAGCAACTCTCCCCATACAATGAGCAGTTCTTC.

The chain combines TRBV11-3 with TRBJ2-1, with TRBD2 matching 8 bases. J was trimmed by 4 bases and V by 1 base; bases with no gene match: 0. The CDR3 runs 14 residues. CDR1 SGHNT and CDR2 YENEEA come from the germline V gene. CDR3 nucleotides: TGTGCCAGCAGCTTAGTAGCGGGATACAATGAGCAGTTCTTC. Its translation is CASSLVAGYNEQFF. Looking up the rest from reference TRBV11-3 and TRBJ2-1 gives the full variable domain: EAGVVQSPRYKIIEKKQPVAFWCNPISGHNTLYWYLQNLGQGPELLIRYENEEAVDDSQLPKDRFSAERLKGVDSTLKIQPAELGDSAVYLCASSLVAGYNEQFFGPGTRLTVL.

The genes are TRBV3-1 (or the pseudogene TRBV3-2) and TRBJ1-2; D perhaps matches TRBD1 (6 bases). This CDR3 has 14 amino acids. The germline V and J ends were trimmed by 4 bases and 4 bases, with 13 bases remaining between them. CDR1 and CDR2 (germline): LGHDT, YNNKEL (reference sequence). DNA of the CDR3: TGTGCCAGCAGCCTACCGGACAGAGGCTATGGCTACACCTTC. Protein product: CASSLPDRGYGYTF.

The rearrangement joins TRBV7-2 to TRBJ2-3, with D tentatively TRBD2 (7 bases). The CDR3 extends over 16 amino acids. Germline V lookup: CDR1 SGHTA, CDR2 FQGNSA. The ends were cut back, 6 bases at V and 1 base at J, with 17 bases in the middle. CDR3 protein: CASRPNRGGGTDTQYF. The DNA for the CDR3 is TGTGCCAGCAGACCAAATCGCGGGGGCGGCACAGATACGCAGTATTTT.

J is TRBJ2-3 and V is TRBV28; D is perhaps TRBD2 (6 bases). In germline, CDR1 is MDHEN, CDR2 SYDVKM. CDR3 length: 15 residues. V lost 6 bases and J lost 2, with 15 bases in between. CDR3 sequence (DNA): TGTGCCAGCAGCCAAACGGGACTTATCACAGATACGCAGTATTTT. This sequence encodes CASSQTGLITDTQYF.

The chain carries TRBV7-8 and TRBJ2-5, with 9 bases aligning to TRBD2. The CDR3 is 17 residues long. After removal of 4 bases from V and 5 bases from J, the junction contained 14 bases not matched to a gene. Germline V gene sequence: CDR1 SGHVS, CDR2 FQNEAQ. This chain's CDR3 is CASSWGVSGGIWETQYF. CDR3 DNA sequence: TGTGCCAGCAGCTGGGGCGTGAGCGGGGGGATTTGGGAGACCCAGTACTTC.

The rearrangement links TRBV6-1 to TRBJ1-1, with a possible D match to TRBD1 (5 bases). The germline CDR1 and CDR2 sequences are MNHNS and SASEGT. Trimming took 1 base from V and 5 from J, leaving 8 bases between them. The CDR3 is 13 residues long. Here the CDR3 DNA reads TGTGCCAGCAGTGAAGTTCGGGGGACTGAAGCTTTCTTT. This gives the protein CASSEVRGTEAFF.